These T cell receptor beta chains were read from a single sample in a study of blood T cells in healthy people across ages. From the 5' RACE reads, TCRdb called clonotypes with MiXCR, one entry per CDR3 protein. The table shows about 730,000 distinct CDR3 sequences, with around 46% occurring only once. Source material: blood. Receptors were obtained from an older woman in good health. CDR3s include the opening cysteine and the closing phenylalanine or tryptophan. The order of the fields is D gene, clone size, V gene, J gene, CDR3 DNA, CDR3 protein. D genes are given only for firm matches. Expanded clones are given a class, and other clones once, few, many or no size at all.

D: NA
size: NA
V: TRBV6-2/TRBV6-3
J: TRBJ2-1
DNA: TGTGCCAGCAGTTACTCGAGCACCGACCAAGAGACCCAGTTCTTC
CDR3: CASSYSSTDQETQFF

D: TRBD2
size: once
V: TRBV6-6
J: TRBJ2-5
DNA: TGTGCCAGCAGCCGGCTTAGCGGGGGGGCCGACGGTAGGCAGTACTTC
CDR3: CASSRLSGGADGRQYF

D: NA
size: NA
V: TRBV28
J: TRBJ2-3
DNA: TGTGCCAGCACCACCGCCGGGCTAGCGCCAGATACGCAGTATTTT
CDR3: CASTTAGLAPDTQYF

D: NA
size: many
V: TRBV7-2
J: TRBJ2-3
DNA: TGTGCCAGCAGCTTCCGCGATACGCAGTATTTT
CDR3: CASSFRDTQYF

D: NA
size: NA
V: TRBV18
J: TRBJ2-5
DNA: TGTGCCAGCTCACCACCCGTTGAGACCCAGTACTTC
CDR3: CASSPPVETQYF

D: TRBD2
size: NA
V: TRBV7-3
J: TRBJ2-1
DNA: TGTGCCAGCAGCTTAAGCATAGCGGGTATTTACAATGAGCAGTTCTTC
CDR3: CASSLSIAGIYNEQFF

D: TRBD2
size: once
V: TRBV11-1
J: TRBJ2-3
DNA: TGTGCCAGCAGCTTTGGGACTAGCGTCTCAGATACGCAGTATTTT
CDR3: CASSFGTSVSDTQYF

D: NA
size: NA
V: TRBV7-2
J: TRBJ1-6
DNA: TGTGCCAGCAGCACCAGTATCTCCTATAATTCACCCCTCCACTTT
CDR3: CASSTSISYNSPLHF

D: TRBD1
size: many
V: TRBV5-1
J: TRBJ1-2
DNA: TGCGCCAGCAGGGATGGACAGGGCGGCTATGGCTACACCTTC
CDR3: CASRDGQGGYGYTF

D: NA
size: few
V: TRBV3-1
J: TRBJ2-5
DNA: TGTGCCAGCAGCGAAGCGGCTAGAGAGACCCAGTACTTC
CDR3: CASSEAARETQYF

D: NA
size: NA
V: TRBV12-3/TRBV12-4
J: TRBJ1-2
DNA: TGTGCCAGCAGCGGGATAAAAGGACCCTATGGCTACACCTTC
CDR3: CASSGIKGPYGYTF

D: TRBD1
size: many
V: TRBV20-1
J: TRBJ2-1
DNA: TGCAGTGCCCCTACAGGGGGGAGTAATGAGCAGTTCTTC
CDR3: CSAPTGGSNEQFF

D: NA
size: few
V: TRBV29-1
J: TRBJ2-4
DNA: TGCAGCGTTTGGGACATTCAAAACATTCAGTACTTC
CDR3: CSVWDIQNIQYF

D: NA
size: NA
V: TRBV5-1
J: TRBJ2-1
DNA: TGCGCCAGCAGCTTGGGGGACGCGAGTGAGCAGTTCTTC
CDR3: CASSLGDASEQFF

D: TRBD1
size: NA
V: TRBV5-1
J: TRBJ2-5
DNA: TGCGCCAGCAGCCCCCGAGGGATAAGACAGGGCCTAGGAGAGACCCAGTACTTC
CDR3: CASSPRGIRQGLGETQYF

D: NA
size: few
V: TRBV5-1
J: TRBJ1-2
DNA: TGCGCCAGCAGCGAGGACCTCTATCCGAGGAACTTTGGCTACACCTTC
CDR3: CASSEDLYPRNFGYTF

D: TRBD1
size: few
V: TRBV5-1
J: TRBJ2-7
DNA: TGCGCCAGCAGCATGGGACAGGGACTACTCCTCTCCTACGAGCAGTACTTC
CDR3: CASSMGQGLLLSYEQYF

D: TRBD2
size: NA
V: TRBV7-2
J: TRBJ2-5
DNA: TGTGCCAGCAGCTTCGGGACTAGCGGTCCGTTAGAGACCCAGTACTTC
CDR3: CASSFGTSGPLETQYF

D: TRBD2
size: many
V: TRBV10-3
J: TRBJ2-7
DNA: TGTGCCATCAGTCCGACTAGCGGGAGAACCTACGAGCAGTACTTC
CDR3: CAISPTSGRTYEQYF

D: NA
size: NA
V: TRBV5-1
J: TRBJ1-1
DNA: TGCGCCAGCCACCGTCTTCCGACTCAGGTATCAAACACTGGAGCTTTCTTT
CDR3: CASHRLPTQVSNTGAFF

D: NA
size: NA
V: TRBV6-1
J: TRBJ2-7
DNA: TGTGCCAGCAGTGGAAGGATGTCCTACGAGCAGTACTTC
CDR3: CASSGRMSYEQYF

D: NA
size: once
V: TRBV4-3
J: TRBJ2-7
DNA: TGCGCCAGTAGCCAAGAGGCCTCGAGCTCCTACGAGCAGTACTTC
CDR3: CASSQEASSSYEQYF

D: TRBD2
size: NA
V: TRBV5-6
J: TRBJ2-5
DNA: TGTGCCAGCAGCTTGGTTTCCGGGACTAGCGGGCGTCAAGAGACCCAGTACTTC
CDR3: CASSLVSGTSGRQETQYF

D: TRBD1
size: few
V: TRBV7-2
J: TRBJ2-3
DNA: TGTGCCAGCAGCTTCGGGACAGGGTTTGGCACAGATACGCAGTATTTT
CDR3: CASSFGTGFGTDTQYF

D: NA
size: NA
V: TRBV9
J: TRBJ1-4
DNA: TGTGCCAGCAGCGTAGCTCCCGGTCGGGGAAAACTGTTTTTT
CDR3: CASSVAPGRGKLFF

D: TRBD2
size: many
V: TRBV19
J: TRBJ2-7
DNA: TGTGCCAGTTCTCTCACTAGCGGATCTATCCTGGAGCAGTACTTC
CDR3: CASSLTSGSILEQYF